This T cell receptor (beta chain) was sequenced in a study of blood T cell repertoires in COVID-19. Study summary: Acute and convalescent COVID-19 specimens originated in the United States, Italy and Spain. Sources were T cells, B-cell-depleted T cells, or PBMCs; the material itself was cDNA or gDNA.

In the authors' workflow: Cell counts per sample came from amplifying reference gene primers. TCRdb's copy holds only in-frame clones and misses some; the assay was immunoSEQ multiplex PCR. V and J calls and clone size follow that table, whereas D and trimming were derived from the DNA. The profile shows tens of thousands of clones, roughly 76% of them singletons. In germline, CDR1 is MGHRA, CDR2 YSYEKL. V lost 1 base to trimming and J lost 7 bases; unmatched junction nucleotides: 5. The CDR3 spans 14 residues. This clonotype originated in a woman aged 60-75 years with acute or convalescent COVID-19. The rearrangement links TRBV4-1 to TRBJ1-1; 8 positions match TRBD1. The specimen sequenced was peripheral blood. The CDR3 DNA reads TGCGCCAGCAGCCAAGCACAGGGGGTGTATGAAGCTTTCTTT. Protein: CASSQAQGVYEAFF.